This T cell receptor (beta chain) originates from a study of blood T cells in healthy people across ages. Alongside a J-beta primer mix, a sample-barcoded 5' primer served in a second PCR lasting 7 to 11 cycles. TCRdb reprocessed the 5' RACE reads via MiXCR and lists one record per CDR3 protein. Among 1,100,000 or so distinct CDR3 sequences listed, 35% to 55% were seen once. On this clonotype: Its antigen remains unidentified.

Whole-study results and caveats: Naive CD4+ cell counts and diversity both ran higher in long-lived than in aged donors.

The study isolated at least 7 million PBMCs from each sample. The germline V gene encodes CDR1 LGHDT and CDR2 YNNKEL (reference sequence). Trimming shortened V by 4 bases and J by 6 bases, and 14 bases separated the two germline ends. The CDR3 length is 14 residues. Specimen: blood. The TCR comes from an older woman in good health. This rearrangement joins TRBV3-1 to TRBJ2-3; D might be TRBD2 (6 bases). CDR3 sequence (DNA): TGTGCCAGCAGCCTCACTGGGGGGTTGGATACGCAGTATTTT. Translation gives CASSLTGGLDTQYF.